Given below is one TCR beta chain in context. What it recognizes is unknown. In the same sample, other DNA sequences code for this CDR3. These data belong to a study of beta chain features in type 1 diabetes. Averaging approximately 110 mL, one heparinised blood draw came from each individual donor. Based on CD45RO/CCR7/CD25/CD127/CD95/CD27, CD4+ regulatory, stem cell-like memory, naive and central memory cells were sorted. This CDR3 is built from 10 residues. Germline-derived CDR1 and CDR2 are DFQATT and SNEGSKA (reference sequence). Trimming pared 3 bases from V and 5 bases from J, leaving 2 bases between. Every bit of the isolated RNA underwent reverse transcription, so sequencing read expressed TCRB transcripts. The average read count of naive, central memory and regulatory T cell samples was approximately 3.5 million. TCRdb keeps only in-frame clones here, not all; method: immunoSEQ multiplex PCR. The data hold about 230,000 clones, with roughly 16% observed a single time.

Overall study findings and caveats: Moderate but significant shortening of TCRB CDR3s was recorded in all four CD4+ subsets from Type 1 diabetes patients. Sequencing used cDNA, and cells with high TCR expression could therefore be over-represented.

The specimen was naive CD4+ T cells from blood. The rearrangement joins TRBV20-1 to TRBJ2-1, with no clear D. This TCR came from a man aged 30 to 39 with type 1 diabetes. CDR3 bases: TGCAGTGCTAGGGACAATGAGCAGTTCTTC. It is translated as CSARDNEQFF.